A selection of T cell receptor beta chains follows, all from one sample in a study of radiation and T cells in renal cell carcinoma. Sequencing used immunoSEQ multiplex PCR; TCRdb keeps in-frame clones, though not all of them. The profile covers about 9,200 clones, with approximately 54% appearing a single time and less than 20% taken by the ten largest. Source: tumor tissue, taken from a patient whose treatment included radiotherapy and nephrectomy. These receptor sequences come from a man between 60 and 75 years old with renal cell carcinoma. Both conserved end residues are trimmed from each CDR3.

12	TRBV10-1	TRBJ1-3	ASSLDRDGNTIY
13	TRBV4-1	TRBJ2-7	ASSQVGGGKNEQY
12	TRBV6-1	TRBJ2-6	ASNKGAGANVLT
13	TRBV19	TRBJ1-5	ASSNLQGRGQPQH
17	TRBV7-9	TRBJ2-7	ASSPTSGQGPTLTYEQY
11	TRBV5-1	TRBJ2-7	ASRRDTNYEQY
13	TRBV7-9	TRBJ2-1	ASTASRLIRNEQF
9	TRBV20-1	TRBJ2-7	SARDGFGEY
12	TRBV7-9	TRBJ2-7	ASSLGGLLYEQY
10	TRBV14	TRBJ1-2	ASSGGSGGYT
13	TRBV30	TRBJ2-7	AWGTPGTATYEQY
12	TRBV7-9	TRBJ1-2	ASSLGTGGEGYT
11	TRBV28	TRBJ2-2	ASSSSLSGELF
15	TRBV28	TRBJ2-7	ASSKIGLAGASYEQY
11	TRBV7-8	TRBJ2-3	ASSPQWVNTQY
11	TRBV18	TRBJ2-1	ASSPGTVNEQF
15	TRBV9	TRBJ2-3	ASSSFLQASSTDTQY
12	TRBV27	TRBJ1-5	ASSLRQFNQPQH
14	TRBV28	TRBJ2-1	ASSFLGTSGHNEQF
13	TRBV28	TRBJ1-1	ASTPIRLMNTEAF
15	TRBV13	TRBJ1-5	ASSYYGSGQVNQPQH
13	TRBV6-5	TRBJ2-7	ASRQSGTGTYEQY
14	TRBV19	TRBJ2-3	ALRLASLLSTDTQY
14	TRBV9	TRBJ1-3	ASSAARVTSGNTIY
12	TRBV4-3	TRBJ1-2	ASSQDRDVGGYT
12	TRBV7-6	TRBJ1-1	ASSSQGFNTEAF
14	TRBV4-2	TRBJ2-3	ASSLAPGTADGTQY
9	TRBV20-1	TRBJ1-3	SATQINTIY
11	TRBV7-8	TRBJ2-7	ASSLGGGYEQY
12	TRBV5-4	TRBJ1-1	ASSYIDRPTEAF
11	TRBV14	TRBJ1-6	ASAQMAWTPLH
12	TRBV9	TRBJ2-7	ASSVDTGVGEQY
10	TRBV9	TRBJ2-7	ASSVDSTEQY
13	TRBV2	TRBJ1-4	ASTGQGSTNEKLF
12	TRBV5-4	TRBJ2-7	ASSPGTGSYEQY
13	TRBV7-2	TRBJ2-2	ASSFGQGLTGELF
14	TRBV7-9	TRBJ2-7	ASSSETSGDFYEQY
9	TRBV20-1	TRBJ1-2	SARRESGYT
12	TRBV5-8	TRBJ2-7	ASSFSLSSYEQY
12	TRBV2	TRBJ1-2	ASSDGQGYYGYT
15	TRBV2	TRBJ2-7	ARTLGTSGRAYGEQY
10	TRBV6-5	TRBJ2-2	ASSYRAGELF
12	TRBV9	TRBJ2-5	ASSVSGQQETQY
12	TRBV15	TRBJ1-5	ATSRWGQSEPQH
11	TRBV6-5	TRBJ2-7	ASSYSNGNEQY
11	TRBV6-6	TRBJ2-7	ASSSGRNYEQY
13	TRBV27	TRBJ1-2	ASSRWGDTLLTPS
15	TRBV27	TRBJ2-7	ASSLFGPGTSLYEQY
9	TRBV28	TRBJ1-4	ASSFTGRLF
17	TRBV19	TRBJ2-6	ASSIEGQGYPSGANVLT
12	TRBV9	TRBJ1-5	ASSARAKNQPQH
11	TRBV28	TRBJ1-1	ATWPRMNTEAF
11	TRBV7-2	TRBJ1-1	ASSRGQNTEAF